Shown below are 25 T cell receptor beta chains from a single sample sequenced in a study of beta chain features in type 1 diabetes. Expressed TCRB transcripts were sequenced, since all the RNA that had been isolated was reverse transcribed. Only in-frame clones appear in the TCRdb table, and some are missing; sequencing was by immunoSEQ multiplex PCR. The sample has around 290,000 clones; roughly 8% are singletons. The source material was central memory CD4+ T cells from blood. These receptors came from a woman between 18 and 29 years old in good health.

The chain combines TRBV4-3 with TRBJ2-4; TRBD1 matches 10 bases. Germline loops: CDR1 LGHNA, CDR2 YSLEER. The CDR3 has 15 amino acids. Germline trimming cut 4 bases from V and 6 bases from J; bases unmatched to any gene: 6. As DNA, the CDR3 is TGCGCCAGCAGCCGGGTTTGGACAGGGGGAAACATTCAGTACTTC. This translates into CASSRVWTGGNIQYF.

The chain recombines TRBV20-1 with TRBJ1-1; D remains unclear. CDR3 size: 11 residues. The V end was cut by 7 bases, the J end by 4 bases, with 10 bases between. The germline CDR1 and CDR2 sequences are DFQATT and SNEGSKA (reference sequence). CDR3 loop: CSVRSVTEAFF. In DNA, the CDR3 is TGCAGTGTGCGAAGCGTCACTGAAGCTTTCTTT.

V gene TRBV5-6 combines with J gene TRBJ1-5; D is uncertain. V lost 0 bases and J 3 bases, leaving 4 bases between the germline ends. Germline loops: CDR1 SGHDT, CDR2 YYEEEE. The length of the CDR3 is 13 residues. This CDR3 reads CASSLGVNQPQHF. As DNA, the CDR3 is TGTGCCAGCAGCTTGGGGGTCAATCAGCCCCAGCATTTT.

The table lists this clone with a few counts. CDR3 coding DNA: TGTGCCAGCAGCCAAGATGTGGCAGGGGCTCGCTATGGCTACACCTTC. Protein sequence: CASSQDVAGARYGYTF. This chain links TRBV4-2 with TRBJ1-2; weak D call: TRBD1 (6 bases). This CDR3 is 16 amino acids long. V was trimmed by 0 bases and J by 4 bases, leaving 15 bases between them. CDR1 and CDR2 (germline): LGHNA, YNFKEQ.

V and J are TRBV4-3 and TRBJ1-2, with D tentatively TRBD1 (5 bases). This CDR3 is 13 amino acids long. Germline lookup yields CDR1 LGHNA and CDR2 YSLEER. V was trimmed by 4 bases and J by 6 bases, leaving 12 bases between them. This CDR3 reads CASSRQGTNGYTF. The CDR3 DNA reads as TGCGCCAGCAGCCGGCAAGGGACCAATGGCTACACCTTC.

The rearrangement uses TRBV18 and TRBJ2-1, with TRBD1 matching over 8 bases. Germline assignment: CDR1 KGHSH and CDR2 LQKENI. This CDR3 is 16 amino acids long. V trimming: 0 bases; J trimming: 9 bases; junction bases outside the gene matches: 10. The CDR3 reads CASSPPLAQGAVEQFF. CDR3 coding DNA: TGTGCCAGCTCACCACCTTTAGCGCAGGGGGCGGTTGAGCAGTTCTTC.

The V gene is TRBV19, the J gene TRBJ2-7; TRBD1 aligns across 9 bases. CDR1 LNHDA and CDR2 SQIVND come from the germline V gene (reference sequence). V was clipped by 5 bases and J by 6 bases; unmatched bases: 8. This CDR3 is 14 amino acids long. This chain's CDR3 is CASSSGQGLGEQYF. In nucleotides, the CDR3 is TGTGCCAGTAGTTCGGGACAGGGACTCGGCGAGCAGTACTTC. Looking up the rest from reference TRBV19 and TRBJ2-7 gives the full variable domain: DGGITQSPKYLFRKEGQNVTLSCEQNLNHDAMYWYRQDPGQGLRLIYYSQIVNDFQKGDIAEGYSVSREKKESFPLTVTSAQKNPTAFYLCASSSGQGLGEQYFGPGTRLTVT.

CDR3 in DNA: TGCGCCAGCAGCACAACTACAGGGGCTGGGGCCAACGTCCTGACTTTC. Its translation: CASSTTTGAGANVLTF. The genes are TRBV5-1 and TRBJ2-6, with 7 bases matching TRBD1. Germline V gene sequence: CDR1 SGHRS, CDR2 YFSETQ. The length of the CDR3 is 16 residues. The V gene end was trimmed by 4 bases and the J gene end by 2 bases; junction bases not matched to a gene: 6.

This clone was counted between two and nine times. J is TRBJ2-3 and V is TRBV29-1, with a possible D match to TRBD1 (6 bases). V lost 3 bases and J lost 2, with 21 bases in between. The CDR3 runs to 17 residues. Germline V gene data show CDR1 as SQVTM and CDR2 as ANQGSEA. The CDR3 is CSVESAPSDRYTDTQYF. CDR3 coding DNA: TGCAGCGTTGAGTCGGCCCCGTCGGACAGATACACAGATACGCAGTATTTT.

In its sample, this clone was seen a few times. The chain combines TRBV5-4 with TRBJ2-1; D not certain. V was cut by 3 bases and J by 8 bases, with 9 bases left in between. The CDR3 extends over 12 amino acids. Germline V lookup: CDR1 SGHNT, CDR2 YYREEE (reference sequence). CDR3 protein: CASSSDWDEQFF. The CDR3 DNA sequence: TGTGCCAGCAGCTCCGACTGGGATGAGCAGTTCTTC. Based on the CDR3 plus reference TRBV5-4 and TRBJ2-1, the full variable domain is ETGVTQSPTHLIKTRGQQVTLRCSSQSGHNTVSWYQQALGQGPQFIFQYYREEENGRGNFPPRFSGLQFPNYSSELNVNALELDDSALYLCASSSDWDEQFFGPGTRLTVL.

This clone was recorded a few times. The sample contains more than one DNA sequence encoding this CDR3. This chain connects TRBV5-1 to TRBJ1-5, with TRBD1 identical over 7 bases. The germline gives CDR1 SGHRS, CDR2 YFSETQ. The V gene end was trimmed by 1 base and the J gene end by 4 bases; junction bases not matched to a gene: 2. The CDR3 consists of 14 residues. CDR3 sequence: CASSLSGGNQPQHF. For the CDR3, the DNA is TGCGCCAGCAGCTTGTCAGGGGGTAATCAGCCCCAGCATTTT.

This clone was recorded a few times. The CDR3 DNA follows: TGTGCCATCAGTGGCGGGGCTCAGAGCAATCAGCCCCAGCATTTT. This codes for CAISGGAQSNQPQHF. This chain joins TRBV10-3 and TRBJ1-5; D is possibly TRBD1 (5 bases). The V gene lost 4 bases and the J gene lost 1 base, with 11 bases spanning the gap. This CDR3 contains 15 residues. Germline V gives CDR1 ENHRY, CDR2 SYGVKD.

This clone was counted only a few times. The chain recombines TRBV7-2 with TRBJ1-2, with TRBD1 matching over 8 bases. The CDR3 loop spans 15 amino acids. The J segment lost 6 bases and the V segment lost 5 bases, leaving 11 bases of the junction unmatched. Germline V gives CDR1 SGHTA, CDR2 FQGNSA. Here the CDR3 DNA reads TGTGCCAGCAGCAAAACCAGGGGGCGTTTAGATGGCTACACCTTC. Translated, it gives CASSKTRGRLDGYTF.

The CDR3 loop is CASSPSGSPNYGYTF. The CDR3 DNA sequence: TGCGCCAGCAGCCCTTCGGGCAGTCCTAACTATGGCTACACCTTC. The chain links TRBV4-1 to TRBJ1-2; D not resolved. Germline CDR1 is MGHRA and CDR2 is YSYEKL. The V end was cut by 4 bases, the J end by 0 bases, with 12 bases between. The CDR3 totals 15 residues.

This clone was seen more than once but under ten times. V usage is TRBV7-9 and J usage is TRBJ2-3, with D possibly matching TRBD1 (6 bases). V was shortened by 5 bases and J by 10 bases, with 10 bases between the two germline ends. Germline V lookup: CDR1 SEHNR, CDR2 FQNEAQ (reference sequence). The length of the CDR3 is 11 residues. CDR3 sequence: CASSGQPPQYF. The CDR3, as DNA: TGTGCCAGCAGCGGACAGCCCCCGCAGTATTTT.

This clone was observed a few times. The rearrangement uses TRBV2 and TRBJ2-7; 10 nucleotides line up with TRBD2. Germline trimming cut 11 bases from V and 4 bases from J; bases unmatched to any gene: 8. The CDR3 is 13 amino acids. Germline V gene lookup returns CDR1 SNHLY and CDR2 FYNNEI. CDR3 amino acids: CAAAGGLSYEQYF. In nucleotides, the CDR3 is TGTGCCGCAGCGGGGGGGCTCTCATACGAGCAGTACTTC.

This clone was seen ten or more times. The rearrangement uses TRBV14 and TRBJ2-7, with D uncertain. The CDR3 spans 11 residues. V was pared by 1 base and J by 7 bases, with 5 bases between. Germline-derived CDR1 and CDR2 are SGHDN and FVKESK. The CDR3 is CASSQALEQYF. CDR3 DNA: TGTGCCAGCAGCCAAGCGCTGGAGCAGTACTTC. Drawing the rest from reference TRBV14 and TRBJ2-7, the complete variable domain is EAGVTQFPSHSVIEKGQTVTLRCDPISGHDNLYWYRRVMGKEIKFLLHFVKESKQDESGMPNNRFLAERTGGTYSTLKVQPAELEDSGVYFCASSQALEQYFGPGTRLTVT.

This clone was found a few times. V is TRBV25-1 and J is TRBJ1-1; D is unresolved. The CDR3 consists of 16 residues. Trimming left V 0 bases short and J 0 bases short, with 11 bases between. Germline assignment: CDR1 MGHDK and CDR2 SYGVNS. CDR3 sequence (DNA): TGTGCCAGCAGTGAATATAAGTTAGGATTGAACACTGAAGCTTTCTTT. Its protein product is CASSEYKLGLNTEAFF.

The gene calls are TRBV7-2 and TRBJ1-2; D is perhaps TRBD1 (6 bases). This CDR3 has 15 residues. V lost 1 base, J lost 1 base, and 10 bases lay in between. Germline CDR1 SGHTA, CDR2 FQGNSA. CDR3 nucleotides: TGTGCCAGCAGCTTAGGTTCCAGGGGTAACTATGGCTACACCTTC. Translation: CASSLGSRGNYGYTF.

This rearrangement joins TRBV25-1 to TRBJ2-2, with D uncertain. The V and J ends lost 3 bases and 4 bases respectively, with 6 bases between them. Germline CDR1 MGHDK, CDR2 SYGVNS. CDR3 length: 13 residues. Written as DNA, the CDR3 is TGTGCCAGCAGTGAGGGTGTCACCGGGGAGCTGTTTTTT. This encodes CASSEGVTGELFF.

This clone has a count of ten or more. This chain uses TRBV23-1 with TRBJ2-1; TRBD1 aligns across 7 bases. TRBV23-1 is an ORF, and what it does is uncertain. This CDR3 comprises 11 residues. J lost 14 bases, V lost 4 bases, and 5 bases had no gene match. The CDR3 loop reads CASSLLTGEFF. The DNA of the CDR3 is TGCGCCAGCAGTCTCCTAACAGGGGAGTTCTTC.

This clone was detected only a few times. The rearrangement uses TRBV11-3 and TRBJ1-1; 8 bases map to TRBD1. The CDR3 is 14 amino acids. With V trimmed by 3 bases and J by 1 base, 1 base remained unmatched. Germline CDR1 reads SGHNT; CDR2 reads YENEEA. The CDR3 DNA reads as TGTGCCAGCAGCTTCGGACAGGGGAACACTGAAGCTTTCTTT. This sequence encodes CASSFGQGNTEAFF. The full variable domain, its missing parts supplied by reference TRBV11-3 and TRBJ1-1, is EAGVVQSPRYKIIEKKQPVAFWCNPISGHNTLYWYLQNLGQGPELLIRYENEEAVDDSQLPKDRFSAERLKGVDSTLKIQPAELGDSAVYLCASSFGQGNTEAFFGQGTRLTVV.

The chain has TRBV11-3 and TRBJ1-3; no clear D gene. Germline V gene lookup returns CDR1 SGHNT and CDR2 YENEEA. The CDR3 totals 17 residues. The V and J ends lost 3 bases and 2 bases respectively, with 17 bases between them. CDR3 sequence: CASSLDRWGQPGNTIYF. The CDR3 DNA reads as TGTGCCAGCAGCTTGGATCGATGGGGTCAGCCTGGAAACACCATATATTTT.

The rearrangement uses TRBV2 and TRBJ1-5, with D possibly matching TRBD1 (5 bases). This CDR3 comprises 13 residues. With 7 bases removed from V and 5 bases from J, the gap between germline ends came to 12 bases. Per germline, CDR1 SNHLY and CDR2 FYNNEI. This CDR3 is CASKLDSHQPQHF. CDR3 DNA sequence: TGTGCCAGCAAACTTGACAGTCATCAGCCCCAGCATTTT.

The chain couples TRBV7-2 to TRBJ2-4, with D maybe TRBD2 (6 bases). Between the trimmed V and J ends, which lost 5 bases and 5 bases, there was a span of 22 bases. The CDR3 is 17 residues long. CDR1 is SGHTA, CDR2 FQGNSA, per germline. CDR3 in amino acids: CASSQGLGDGGENIQYF. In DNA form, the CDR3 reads TGTGCCAGCAGCCAAGGTCTTGGGGATGGAGGGGAAAACATTCAGTACTTC. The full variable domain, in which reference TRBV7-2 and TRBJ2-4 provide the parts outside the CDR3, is GAGVSQSPSNKVTEKGKDVELRCDPISGHTALYWYRQSLGQGLEFLIYFQGNSAPDKSGLPSDRFSAERTGGSVSTLTIQRTQQEDSAVYLCASSQGLGDGGENIQYFGAGTRLSVL.